The rows below give T cell receptor beta chains drawn from one sample of a study of identifying expanded T cells in peripheral blood. Profiled with immunoSEQ multiplex PCR; TCRdb holds only in-frame clones, not every one. The table shows over 80,000 clones, with 86% occurring only once. Sequenced sample: blood. The receptor source for this set is a person aged 18-70 years in good health. Both conserved end residues are trimmed from each CDR3.

J gene,V gene,CDR3 protein
TRBJ2-3,TRBV9,ASSRRLTDTQY
TRBJ1-5,TRBV6-5,ASSLQQGNQPQH
TRBJ1-2,TRBV5-1,ASSSTTGTGGFGYT
TRBJ1-6,TRBV7-9,ASSSNTASSYNSPLH
TRBJ2-1,TRBV2,ASGAGEGEQF
TRBJ2-1,TRBV7-6,ASSRNTGPTYNEQF
TRBJ1-2,TRBV5-4,ASKPPWDYGYT
TRBJ2-3,TRBV7-2,ASSLRRASGGTDTQY
TRBJ1-5,TRBV7-2,ASSLEGRVRVAQPQH
TRBJ1-5,TRBV6-5,ASSWIAQPQH
TRBJ2-7,TRBV6-5,ASSWREDSYEQY
TRBJ2-5,TRBV5-6,ASSSHGWEETQY
TRBJ2-7,TRBV11-2,ASSFGPAYEQY
TRBJ1-2,TRBV5-5,ASSLRHAGSLLNYGYT
TRBJ2-1,TRBV7-2,ASSLGSGGWNEQF
TRBJ1-3,TRBV4-1,ASSQADRIPSGNTIY
TRBJ2-3,TRBV5-1,ASSSEVSDTQY
TRBJ1-2,TRBV11-3,ASSAGTPYGYT
TRBJ2-7,TRBV18,ASSPAGRGATHYEQY
TRBJ1-4,TRBV5-8,ASSLSGEEKLF
TRBJ1-3,TRBV18,ASSPEDGGNTIY
TRBJ2-5,TRBV5-1,ASSLGVDETQY
TRBJ1-1,TRBV7-2,ASSLDGGGTEAF
TRBJ2-7,TRBV5-1,ASSLGTGNPYEQY
TRBJ1-1,TRBV6-6,ASRRTGNTEAF
TRBJ1-2,TRBV4-1,ASSPRAGHYGYT
TRBJ1-3,TRBV29-1,SVFFPNSGNTIY
TRBJ2-7,TRBV7-2,ASSFDRGGSYEQY
TRBJ1-6,TRBV12-5,ASGPTGVNSPLH
TRBJ2-5,TRBV13,ASSHRTGDQGTQY
TRBJ2-3,TRBV14,ASSQEVQGVDTQY
TRBJ1-4,TRBV9,ASSVPAGDPTNEKLF
TRBJ2-5,TRBV5-5,ASSLFGGGHQETQY
TRBJ1-5,TRBV7-9,ASSGTESSNQPQH
TRBJ1-1,TRBV25-1,ASRREPADTEAF
TRBJ2-7,TRBV27,ASSPQGYEQY
TRBJ1-2,TRBV7-2,ASSFDRGNGYT
TRBJ2-7,TRBV2,ASNPSSAGRYEQY
TRBJ1-1,TRBV5-6,ASSVNGQGDTEAF
TRBJ1-2,TRBV7-2,ASSLFPGLTENGYT
TRBJ2-2,TRBV5-1,ASSFTGGTGELF
TRBJ1-1,TRBV11-2,ASSSSNGLKLEAF
TRBJ1-2,TRBV30,AWRQQGSGGYT
TRBJ2-7,TRBV30,AWTSLWGYEQY
TRBJ2-5,TRBV5-5,ASRLGRNQETQY
TRBJ1-1,TRBV12-5,ASGWEAGTEAF